Listed below are T cell receptor beta chains from one sample, sequenced in a study of blood T cell repertoires in COVID-19. Here immunoSEQ multiplex PCR was the method, and the copy in TCRdb shows in-frame clones only, minus some. Among roughly 120,000 clones, around nine tenths were seen once, and the ten largest hold 4.5%. Sequencing was performed on peripheral blood. The origin of the receptors is a man aged 40-55 years with acute or convalescent COVID-19. The CDR3 runs from the conserved cysteine through the conserved F or W. A D gene is named only where the DNA matches it firmly. Clone size appears in some rows only: once, few, many, or a class for an expanded clone.

J gene | V gene | D gene | clone size | CDR3 DNA | CDR3 protein
TRBJ1-2 | TRBV6-5 | TRBD1 | . | TGTGCCAGCAGGGCCAGGGGGCTGGACTATGGCTACACCTTC | CASRARGLDYGYTF
TRBJ1-5 | TRBV11-3 | . | many | TGTGCCAGCAGCTCCCAGTGTCAGCCCCAGCATTTT | CASSSQCQPQHF
TRBJ2-7 | TRBV7-8 | TRBD2 | . | TGTGCCAGCAACATGGCGGGGGGATCGGTCAACGAGCAGTACTTC | CASNMAGGSVNEQYF
TRBJ2-4 | TRBV19 | . | few | TGTGCCAGTAGTATCCTGGAGGGACGACAAAACATTCAGTACTTC | CASSILEGRQNIQYF
TRBJ1-5 | TRBV6-5 | . | . | TGTGCCAGCCAGGGCACAGGTCAGCCCCAGCATTTT | CASQGTGQPQHF
TRBJ1-1 | TRBV28 | . | . | TGTGCCAGCAGTTTAGGGGGACACCTAAACACTGAAGCTTTCTTT | CASSLGGHLNTEAFF
TRBJ1-2 | TRBV30 | . | . | TGTGCCTGGAGTCGCCTAGGGGGTGAGGATGGCTACACCTTC | CAWSRLGGEDGYTF
TRBJ2-3 | TRBV5-4 | TRBD1 | . | TGTGCCAGCAGCTTCAACAGGGGGACAGATACGCAGTATTTT | CASSFNRGTDTQYF
TRBJ1-2 | TRBV2 | . | few | TGTGCCACCCAGGAAACGGATTATGGCTACACCTTC | CATQETDYGYTF
TRBJ2-7 | TRBV5-6 | TRBD1 | . | TGTGCCAGCAGCTACGGGACAGGGTATCGCCACGAGCAGTACTTC | CASSYGTGYRHEQYF
TRBJ1-1 | TRBV4-1 | . | . | TGCGCCAGCAGCCAAGCCCCGGGAGGGAACACTGAAGCTTTCTTT | CASSQAPGGNTEAFF
TRBJ1-3 | TRBV3-1/TRBV3-2 | TRBD1 | . | TGTGCCAGCAGCCAAGAAGGGCCAGGGGGTCGTCGAGGAAACACCATATATTTT | CASSQEGPGGRRGNTIYF
TRBJ2-5 | TRBV6-2/TRBV6-3 | . | . | TGTGCCAGCAGTTACAGTACTACCGGGGCCCAGTACTTC | CASSYSTTGAQYF
TRBJ2-1 | TRBV3-1/TRBV3-2 | . | . | TGTGCCAGCAGTTTAGGCTGGAGCTCCTACAATGAGCAGTTCTTC | CASSLGWSSYNEQFF
TRBJ2-2 | TRBV6-6 | TRBD2 | . | TGTGCCAGCAGTACCCTAGCGGCTTCAGCCGGGGAGCTGTTTTTT | CASSTLAASAGELFF
TRBJ2-7 | TRBV7-2 | TRBD2 | . | TGTGCCAGCAGCTTAGAGGCTAGCGGGACGGGGGAGCAGTACTTC | CASSLEASGTGEQYF
TRBJ2-7 | TRBV7-6 | . | . | TGTGCCAGCAGCTTTGAGGCTCTCGGCGAGCAGTACTTC | CASSFEALGEQYF
TRBJ2-1 | TRBV25-1 | . | . | TGTGCCAGCAGTCTTACTAGTTCCTACAATGAGCAGTTCTTC | CASSLTSSYNEQFF
TRBJ1-1 | TRBV30 | . | . | TGTGCCTGCCCTAAAGCGCGGAACACTGAAGCTTTCTTT | CACPKARNTEAFF
TRBJ2-7 | TRBV6-5 | . | . | TGTGCCAGCAAGAATGGGAGGTGGGGAGACGAGCAGTACTTC | CASKNGRWGDEQYF
TRBJ2-3 | TRBV19 | TRBD2 | . | TGTGCCAGTAGTCGGGACTACAAGGCAGATACGCAGTATTTT | CASSRDYKADTQYF
TRBJ1-3 | TRBV3-1/TRBV3-2 | . | . | TGTGCCAGCAGCCCCCAGGCCCTCTCTGGAAACACCATATATTTT | CASSPQALSGNTIYF
TRBJ1-1 | TRBV6-6 | . | . | TGTGCCAGCGGTGTCGAGAATATGAACACTGAAGCTTTCTTT | CASGVENMNTEAFF
TRBJ1-1 | TRBV5-1 | . | . | TGCGCCAGCAGAAGCGGGCTAGGGACGAACACTGAAGCTTTCTTT | CASRSGLGTNTEAFF
TRBJ2-5 | TRBV4-3 | TRBD2 | . | TGCGCCAGCAGCCATGGACTAGCGGGGGTAGAGACCCAGTACTTC | CASSHGLAGVETQYF
TRBJ2-3 | TRBV18 | . | . | TGTGCCAGCTCACCACCGGCGGCAGATACGCAGTATTTT | CASSPPAADTQYF
TRBJ2-1 | TRBV5-1 | TRBD2 | . | TGCGCCAGCAGCTTGGAACTAGCGGGAGGTAATGAGCAGTTCTTC | CASSLELAGGNEQFF
TRBJ1-1 | TRBV29-1 | TRBD1 | . | TGCAGCGTTCAACAGGGGGAGAACACTGAAGCTTTCTTT | CSVQQGENTEAFF
TRBJ2-7 | TRBV19 | TRBD1 | . | TGTGCCAGTAGTTTGACAGGGGGCGGCGAGCAGTACTTC | CASSLTGGGEQYF
TRBJ1-1 | TRBV9 | . | . | TGTGCCAGCAGCATTACAGGGAACACTGAAGCTTTCTTT | CASSITGNTEAFF
TRBJ2-7 | TRBV5-4 | . | . | TGTGCCAGCAGCTGGGGGGGGCCTGGCTCCTACGAGCAGTACTTC | CASSWGGPGSYEQYF
TRBJ2-7 | TRBV2 | . | . | TGTGCCAGCAGCGCAGGGAACTACGAGCAGTACTTC | CASSAGNYEQYF
TRBJ1-2 | TRBV30 | . | . | TGTGCCTGGACCAGACTCAGGGAGGACTATGGCTACACCTTC | CAWTRLREDYGYTF
TRBJ1-2 | TRBV18 | TRBD1 | . | TGTGCCAGCTCCAAGGGGACAGGGGGCACCTCTCCCTATGGCTACACCTTC | CASSKGTGGTSPYGYTF
TRBJ1-1 | TRBV9 | . | . | TGTGCCAGCAGCGTTCAACCCCAGGGATCGACGTTTTACACTGAAGCTTTCTTT | CASSVQPQGSTFYTEAFF
TRBJ2-7 | TRBV5-1 | TRBD2 | . | TGCGCCAGCAGCGTCGGACTAGCGGCATACGAGCAGTACTTC | CASSVGLAAYEQYF
TRBJ1-1 | TRBV12-5 | . | . | TGTGCTAGTGGTTTGGGACATTTTAACACTGAAGCTTTCTTT | CASGLGHFNTEAFF
TRBJ2-1 | TRBV5-1 | TRBD1 | . | TGCGCCAGCAGTAAGGACAGGAACAATGAGCAGTTCTTC | CASSKDRNNEQFF
TRBJ1-3 | TRBV9 | . | . | TGTGCCAGCAGCGTAGAAGGGAGCTCTGGAAACACCATATATTTT | CASSVEGSSGNTIYF
TRBJ2-1 | TRBV7-7 | TRBD1 | . | TGTGCCAGCAGCCCAACGGTGGGGGACAGGTACAATGAGCAGTTCTTC | CASSPTVGDRYNEQFF
TRBJ1-2 | TRBV11-2 | . | . | TGTGCCAGCAGCTTAGCAGCCTCTACAGGACCCCTTTCTGGCTACACCTTC | CASSLAASTGPLSGYTF
TRBJ1-3 | TRBV6-2/TRBV6-3 | . | . | TGTGCCAGCAGTTATTTGGAGGCCCGGAGTGGAAACACCATATATTTT | CASSYLEARSGNTIYF
TRBJ1-1 | TRBV10-3 | . | . | TGTGCCATCACAGGGGCTTGGGACACTGAAGCTTTCTTT | CAITGAWDTEAFF
TRBJ1-2 | TRBV2 | TRBD1 | . | TGTGCCAGCACCTCGACAGGGCTCCTCTATGGCTACACCTTC | CASTSTGLLYGYTF
TRBJ1-2 | TRBV7-2 | . | few | TGTGCCAGCAGCCACCGACAGACGAAAAATCCTAACTATGGCTACACCTTC | CASSHRQTKNPNYGYTF
TRBJ1-2 | TRBV5-1 | TRBD1 | . | TGCGCCAGCAGCTCGACAGGGGGCGTCTATGGCTACACCTTC | CASSSTGGVYGYTF
TRBJ1-4 | TRBV18 | TRBD1 | . | TGTGCCAGCTCACCTGGGACAGGGAAGGAGTTTTTT | CASSPGTGKEFF
TRBJ1-5 | TRBV7-9 | TRBD1 | . | TGTGCCAGCAGCTCATATGACAGGGGAGGTCAGCCCCAGCATTTT | CASSSYDRGGQPQHF
TRBJ1-1 | TRBV29-1 | . | . | TGCAGCGTTGCGAAGTCGGGGGGCGGTGAAGCTTTCTTT | CSVAKSGGGEAFF
TRBJ1-3 | TRBV5-8 | . | . | TGTGCCAGCAGCTTGGGGAGGCATGCTGAAAACACCATATATTTT | CASSLGRHAENTIYF
TRBJ2-2 | TRBV10-3 | TRBD2 | . | TGTGCCATCAGCGGACTTAGCGGGGGGGCCGGGGAGCTGTTTTTT | CAISGLSGGAGELFF
TRBJ1-1 | TRBV18 | . | . | TGTGCCAGCTCACCACCTGCGGGCGTGAACACTGAAGCTTTCTTT | CASSPPAGVNTEAFF